What follows are 12 T cell receptor beta chains derived from one specimen sequenced in a study of cytomegalovirus exposure and HLA in healthy donors. Both 60 Vbeta primers and 13 Jbeta primers went into the PCR. Sequenced by immunoSEQ multiplex PCR; TCRdb stores in-frame clones only, minus some. This specimen shows about 140,000 clones; the ten leading clones hold under 3.5%. The specimen was PBMCs. Receptor source: a man aged 40-49 years in good health and CMV-seronegative.

CDR3 residues: CASSVGGRGGSSYNEQFF. The CDR3 region has the DNA TGTGCCAGCAGCGTAGGGGGACGGGGGGGTAGCTCCTACAATGAGCAGTTCTTC. The chain joins TRBV9 to TRBJ2-1; 8 bases map to TRBD2. This CDR3 contains 18 residues. Germline V CDR1 and CDR2: SGDLS, YYNGEE. V lost 0 bases and J lost 0; bases outside the gene matches: 8. Looking up the rest from reference TRBV9 and TRBJ2-1 gives the full variable domain: DSGVTQTPKHLITATGQRVTLRCSPRSGDLSVYWYQQSLDQGLQFLIQYYNGEERAKGNILERFSAQQFPDLHSELNLSSLELGDSALYFCASSVGGRGGSSYNEQFFGPGTRLTVL.

The chain combines TRBV4-3 with TRBJ2-2, with TRBD2 identical over 10 bases. V shed 0 bases and J 9 bases; nucleotides not matched to a gene: 16. Germline CDR1 LGHNA, CDR2 YSLEER. The CDR3 is 19 residues long. CDR3 nucleotides: TGCGCCAGCAGCCAAGATTTGCCAGCGGGGGGGCTTTCCCTCAGGGAGCTGTTTTTT. Translating gives CASSQDLPAGGLSLRELFF.

The chain combines TRBV7-8 with TRBJ1-6; D is undetermined. This CDR3 has 15 amino acids. Per germline, CDR1 SGHVS and CDR2 FQNEAQ. Trimming removed 1 base at V and 5 bases at J, with 9 bases between. CDR3 nucleotide sequence: TGTGCCAGCAGCTTAGAGTCGGGTCATAATTCACCCCTCCACTTT. Encoded protein: CASSLESGHNSPLHF. Full variable domain (outside the CDR3, taken from reference TRBV7-8 and TRBJ1-6): GAGVSQSPRYKVAKRGQDVALRCDPISGHVSLFWYQQALGQGPEFLTYFQNEAQLDKSGLPSDRFFAERPEGSVSTLKIQRTQQEDSAVYLCASSLESGHNSPLHFGNGTRLTVT.

This chain connects TRBV6-5 to TRBJ1-2, with D perhaps TRBD1 (6 bases). Germline V gene sequence: CDR1 MNHEY, CDR2 SVGAGI. The CDR3 sequence is 12 residues long. The V end lost 10 bases, the J end lost 8 bases, and 17 bases lay between the germline ends. The chain's CDR3 is CATSQGKGGYTF. The CDR3 DNA reads TGTGCCACTTCACAGGGAAAGGGCGGCTACACCTTC.

V usage is TRBV28 and J usage is TRBJ2-7, with 9 bases aligning to TRBD1. This CDR3 region has 15 residues. CDR1 is MDHEN and CDR2 is SYDVKM in the germline V gene. V gave up 2 bases and J gave up 3 bases; unmatched junction bases: 5. CDR3 protein: CASSLVGQGSYEQYF. CDR3 DNA: TGTGCCAGCAGTTTAGTGGGACAGGGAAGCTACGAGCAGTACTTC.

The genes are TRBV7-9 and TRBJ1-4, with D possibly matching TRBD1 (5 bases). Germline values: CDR1 SEHNR, CDR2 FQNEAQ (reference sequence). V gave up 4 bases and J gave up 4 bases, with 13 bases separating them. The CDR3 spans 15 residues. CDR3 sequence reads: CASSYKQAINEKLFF. The CDR3 DNA reads TGTGCCAGCAGCTATAAACAGGCGATTAATGAAAAACTGTTTTTT.

The rearrangement links TRBV19 to TRBJ2-2, with D perhaps TRBD2 (5 bases). This CDR3 comprises 16 residues. The germline gives CDR1 LNHDA, CDR2 SQIVND (reference sequence). Between the trimmed V and J ends, which lost 5 bases and 4 bases, there was a span of 17 bases. The CDR3 nucleotides are TGTGCCAGTAGTCCCCCCGAGAGGGCCCGCACCGGGGAGCTGTTTTTT. This codes for CASSPPERARTGELFF.

This chain connects TRBV19 to TRBJ2-7, with TRBD1 matching 7 bases. The CDR3 loop spans 15 amino acids. Unmatched junction bases numbered 11, after V lost 6 bases and J lost 3 bases. Per germline, CDR1 LNHDA and CDR2 SQIVND (reference sequence). This chain's CDR3 is CASSGYRGSIYEQYF. CDR3 DNA: TGTGCCAGTAGCGGCTACAGGGGTTCCATCTACGAGCAGTACTTC.

The J gene is TRBJ2-4, the V gene TRBV2, with D unclear. Trimming stripped 2 bases from V and 0 bases from J, with 14 bases between. CDR3 size: 17 residues. Germline assignment: CDR1 SNHLY and CDR2 FYNNEI. The CDR3, as DNA: TGTGCCAGCAGTGAAATGTGGGCAGAACTAGCCAAAAACATTCAGTACTTC. It codes for CASSEMWAELAKNIQYF.

This chain uses TRBV4-3 with TRBJ1-1, with D unclear. Between the trimmed V and J ends, which lost 3 bases and 0 bases, there was a span of 5 bases. This CDR3 has 13 amino acids. Germline values: CDR1 LGHNA, CDR2 YSLEER. CDR3 region: CASSQSVNTEAFF. The CDR3 bases are TGCGCCAGCAGCCAGTCAGTGAACACTGAAGCTTTCTTT.

The genes are TRBV7-3 and TRBJ1-1; tentative D call: TRBD1 (5 bases). The CDR3 covers 18 residues. Germline CDR1 and CDR2: SGHTA and FQGTGA. With 5 bases removed from V and 0 bases from J, the gap between germline ends came to 22 bases. As DNA, the CDR3 is TGTGCCAGCAGCCCCCGGGGGGGAGCCTATAACATGAACACTGAAGCTTTCTTT. Translated, it gives CASSPRGGAYNMNTEAFF.

The chain carries TRBV5-4 and TRBJ2-1; 9 nucleotides align to TRBD1. The ends lost 4 bases at V and 7 bases at J; junction bases unmatched: 9. In germline, CDR1 is SGHNT, CDR2 YYREEE (reference sequence). There are 15 residues in the CDR3. The CDR3 spells CASSPGTGNRNEQFF. The CDR3 nucleotides are TGTGCCAGCAGCCCCGGGACAGGGAATAGAAATGAGCAGTTCTTC.